Sequencing of this T cell receptor (beta chain) was carried out in a study of early T cells in non-severe SARS-CoV-2 infection. This clonotype was recorded a few times. The CDR3 runs to 14 residues. Germline V gives CDR1 DFQATT, CDR2 SNEGSKA (reference sequence). V gave up 2 bases and J gave up 6 bases, with 13 bases separating them. One entry per CDR3 protein results from TCRdb running MiXCR on the 5' RACE reads. Seen here are approximately 70,000 distinct CDR3 sequences, 12% observed once, and the top ten hold 4.5%. The TCR was taken from an adult who was a healthcare worker with PCR-confirmed SARS-CoV-2 infection or an uninfected control (not recorded which). The sequenced sample was whole blood. V and J are TRBV20-1 and TRBJ2-2, with a weak D call TRBD2 (6 bases). CDR3 coding DNA: TGCAGTGCTAGACAACGGAGGGCCCCCGGGGAGCTGTTTTTT. It yields the protein CSARQRRAPGELFF.